This T cell receptor (beta chain) was sequenced during a study of cytomegalovirus exposure and HLA in healthy donors. Overall study results and limits: The authors enumerated 164 TCR beta chains as linked to cytomegalovirus.

Germline CDR1 MDHEN, CDR2 SYDVKM. The CDR3 runs to 14 residues. J was trimmed by 1 base and V by 7 bases; bases with no gene match: 5. Data came from immunoSEQ multiplex PCR; TCRdb stores just in-frame clones and leaves some out. This table holds around 190,000 clones, roughly 85% found once. As for this clone: Its antigen is unknown.

Sequencing was done on a sample of PBMCs. The receptor was isolated from a man between 18 and 35 years old in good health and CMV-seropositive. The rearrangement joins TRBV28 to TRBJ1-1; 8 bases agree with TRBD1. CDR3 sequence (DNA): TGTGCCAGCACTACAGGGGGACAGAACACTGAAGCTTTCTTT. This codes for CASTTGGQNTEAFF.